Presented here are 16 T cell receptor beta chains from one specimen sequenced in a study of T cell repertoires in cytomegalovirus infection. The antigens of these receptors remain unknown. TCRdb recomputed calls from the reads with MiXCR, one row per CDR3 protein. This table holds about 480,000 distinct CDR3 sequences, around 35% found once. The sequencing here drew on cultured PBMCs, taken from culture after CMV antigen stimulation. Source of these receptors: a human donor in good health (CMV status not recorded). Some clones in this sample may be carry-over from other donors' samples.

This clonotype was seen a few times. The chain has TRBV6-2 or TRBV6-3 and TRBJ2-1, with 9 bases identical to TRBD1. Trimming removed 10 bases from V and 6 bases from J; junction bases left unmatched: 10. The CDR3 spans 14 residues. Germline CDR1 reads MNHEY; CDR2 reads SVGEGT. This CDR3 is CATKGQGSANEQFF. The CDR3 nucleotides are TGTGCCACCAAAGGACAGGGGTCGGCCAATGAGCAGTTCTTC.

The chain is built from TRBV7-2 and TRBJ2-5; D might be TRBD2 (5 bases). The CDR3 spans 14 residues. V lost 5 bases, J lost 2 bases, and 12 bases lay in between. Germline V lookup: CDR1 SGHTA, CDR2 FQGNSA. Written as DNA, the CDR3 is TGTGCCAGCAGCGTTAGCGCTTTTCAAGAGACCCAGTACTTC. Its translation is CASSVSAFQETQYF.

This clonotype was detected only a few times. The genes are TRBV6-2 or TRBV6-3 and TRBJ1-1, with TRBD1 matching 8 bases. Trimming cost V 2 bases and J 7 bases; bases outside gene matches: 9. The germline V gene encodes CDR1 MNHEY and CDR2 SVGEGT. The CDR3 covers 15 residues. CDR3 in DNA: TGTGCCAGCAGTTACATATTTGGGACAGGCCTTGAAGCTTTCTTT. Translating gives CASSYIFGTGLEAFF.

This clonotype showed up many times. J is TRBJ1-3 and V is TRBV7-2; no clear D gene. CDR1 SGHTA and CDR2 FQGNSA come from the germline V gene. CDR3 size: 12 residues. With 2 bases removed from V and 9 bases from J, the gap between germline ends came to 8 bases. CDR3 sequence: CASSLNRGTIYF. CDR3 DNA: TGTGCCAGCAGCTTAAATCGGGGCACCATATATTTT.

This clonotype appeared many times. CDR3 DNA sequence: TGTGCCAGCAGCTTAGAATGGGGTGAAAAACTGTTTTTT. It yields the protein CASSLEWGEKLFF. V and J are TRBV7-2 and TRBJ1-4; D unclear. This CDR3 has 13 amino acids. Germline CDR1 is SGHTA and CDR2 is FQGNSA. V was pared by 1 base and J by 7 bases, with 7 bases between.

This clonotype was seen only a few times. The chain joins TRBV7-2 to TRBJ1-4, with 8 bases lining up with TRBD1. In germline, CDR1 is SGHTA, CDR2 FQGNSA. V trimming: 5 bases; J trimming: 4 bases; junction bases outside the gene matches: 6. CDR3 length: 15 residues. CDR3: CASSERQGNNEKLFF. CDR3 in DNA: TGTGCCAGCAGCGAACGACAGGGGAATAATGAAAAACTGTTTTTT.

V usage is TRBV7-6 and J usage is TRBJ1-3, with 7 bases matching TRBD1. The CDR3 covers 18 residues. V trimming: 0 bases; J trimming: 0 bases; junction bases outside the gene matches: 8. CDR1 SGHVS and CDR2 FNYEAQ come from the germline V gene. CDR3: CASSLAPRTGSSGNTIYF. CDR3 sequence (DNA): TGTGCCAGCAGCTTAGCACCTCGGACAGGTAGCTCTGGAAACACCATATATTTT. Filled out from reference TRBV7-6 and TRBJ1-3, the complete variable domain reads GAGVSQSPRYKVTKRGQDVALRCDPISGHVSLYWYRQALGQGPEFLTYFNYEAQQDKSGLPNDRFSAERPEGSISTLTIQRTEQRDSAMYRCASSLAPRTGSSGNTIYFGEGSWLTVV.

The CDR3 sequence: CASSYVAGHTEAFF. The CDR3, as DNA: TGTGCCAGCAGTTACGTGGCAGGGCACACTGAAGCTTTCTTT. The rearrangement uses TRBV6-6 and TRBJ1-1; possibly TRBD1 for D (5 bases). The ends were cut back, 2 bases at V and 3 bases at J, with 10 bases in the middle. Germline assignment: CDR1 MNHNY and CDR2 SVGAGI (reference sequence). The CDR3 runs 14 residues.

The V call is TRBV12-3 or TRBV12-4, the J call TRBJ2-3, with 13 bases fitting TRBD2. The CDR3 has 17 amino acids. V was clipped by 7 bases and J by 0 bases; unmatched bases: 7. The CDR3 here is CASTAPGLAGSTDTQYF. The CDR3 nucleotides read TGTGCCAGCACCGCACCGGGACTAGCGGGAAGCACAGATACGCAGTATTTT.

The V call is TRBV6-2 or TRBV6-3, the J call TRBJ2-3; 11 nucleotides line up with TRBD2. The J segment lost 2 bases and the V segment lost 6 bases, leaving 13 bases of the junction unmatched. Germline V lookup: CDR1 MNHEY, CDR2 SVGEGT. The CDR3 is made up of 18 amino acids. As DNA, the CDR3 is TGTGCCAGCAGAGACACTAGCGGGAGCGAAATGTTCACAGATACGCAGTATTTT. Its protein is CASRDTSGSEMFTDTQYF.

CDR3 protein: CASKIGTSVGEQFF. The CDR3 nucleotides are TGTGCCAGCAAAATAGGGACTAGCGTTGGTGAGCAGTTCTTC. The chain combines TRBV2 with TRBJ2-1; 10 bases line up with TRBD2. The trim removed 7 bases at V and 9 bases at J, leaving 9 bases unmatched. The CDR3 has 14 amino acids. From germline, CDR1 is SNHLY and CDR2 FYNNEI.

The gene calls are TRBV9 and TRBJ2-3, with D possibly matching TRBD1 (5 bases). With 3 bases removed from V and 4 bases from J, the gap between germline ends came to 12 bases. CDR1 SGDLS and CDR2 YYNGEE come from the germline V gene. The CDR3 extends over 14 amino acids. CDR3 nucleotides: TGTGCCAGCAGCGCCACGACCAGGGCAGATACGCAGTATTTT. It is translated as CASSATTRADTQYF.

The table lists this clonotype with many counts. This chain joins TRBV7-2 and TRBJ2-1, with TRBD1 identical over 7 bases. The CDR3 totals 15 residues. J was trimmed by 3 bases and V by 6 bases; bases with no gene match: 8. CDR1 and CDR2 from the germline V gene are SGHTA and FQGNSA. The CDR3 DNA reads TGTGCCAGCAGTCCCCGCCGGACAGGCTACAATGAGCAGTTCTTC. Its protein is CASSPRRTGYNEQFF.

A few counts support this clonotype. The chain carries TRBV6-2 or TRBV6-3 and TRBJ2-5; D call uncertain. V lost 2 bases to trimming and J lost 2 bases, with 12 bases between them. Germline CDR1 MNHEY, CDR2 SVGEGT. The CDR3 sequence is 15 residues long. The CDR3 reads CASSYSPAGQETQYF. CDR3 in DNA: TGTGCCAGCAGTTACAGTCCGGCAGGACAAGAGACCCAGTACTTC.

The chain employs TRBV12-3 or TRBV12-4 and TRBJ2-7; 7 bases fit TRBD2. Trimming cost V 3 bases and J 7 bases; bases outside gene matches: 3. The CDR3 totals 12 residues. The CDR3 reads CASSFGRREQYV. CDR3 DNA: TGTGCCAGCAGTTTCGGGAGGAGAGAGCAGTACGTC.

The sample holds a few counts of this clonotype. This chain links TRBV7-6 with TRBJ1-1, with TRBD1 identical over 8 bases. The CDR3 consists of 13 residues. J was trimmed by 5 bases and V by 5 bases; bases with no gene match: 4. Germline CDR1 reads SGHVS; CDR2 reads FNYEAQ. CDR3 protein: CASSIQGDTEAFF. DNA of the CDR3: TGTGCCAGCAGCATACAGGGGGATACTGAAGCTTTCTTT.